This T cell receptor beta chain was recorded in a study of cytomegalovirus exposure and HLA in healthy donors (dated by TCRdb to about 2017). Looking at the study overall: The 700 or so repertoires of the first cohort and the 120 validation repertoires were produced on the same platform, according to a later analysis. A separate validation cohort of roughly 130 different subjects was used in addition to the approximately 670-subject first cohort. The study aimed to test whether cataloging public T cell receptors could reveal signatures of past pathogen exposure. High-throughput TCR immunosequencing, statistical association of individual TCRs with disease status, and machine learning were combined to predict cytomegalovirus infection status. The investigation overall reported the following: Three of the identified cytomegalovirus-associated TCR beta chains were confirmed in vitro to be specific for cytomegalovirus antigens. The authors suggested that the approach could potentially be extended to other disease states and immunological phenotypes. A total of fewer than 200 TCR beta chains were listed by the study as associated with cytomegalovirus. A later analysis lacked HLA typing for the validation cohort, so it scored co-occurrence in that cohort across all 120 or so repertoires. A later analysis found that TCRs clustered in the first cohort also tended to co-occur in the 95 to 150 validation repertoires, with roughly 95% of cluster scores above 0. The classifier was reported to diagnose cytomegalovirus status with high specificity and sensitivity in both the original cohort and the validation cohort. Most TCR sequences were seen in very few donors, while some public TCRs were found in many individuals.

The donors were included in the validation cohort of over a hundred subjects, a group kept apart from the roughly 700-subject first cohort. Notes on this clone: The specificity of this receptor is unknown. No much larger clone is present one base from it, and per-base qualities are unavailable.

Receptors were amplified or captured by the immunoSEQ multiplex PCR assay. In the authors' own workflow: A statistical classification framework was built to diagnose cytomegalovirus status from the catalog of TCR beta chain sequences. The table comes from immuneACCESS by way of TCRdb, which keeps in-frame sequences with V and J called. Part of the clones is missing from these tables; in studies checked, under half for an unresolved V gene and the rest for unknown reasons. Clone size and V and J calls were adopted from that table, with D and trimming inferred from the DNA. The sample includes over 200,000 clones, with over 75% observed a single time. The top ten constitute roughly 2% of the sample. This clonotype originated in a woman aged 18-30 years in good health and CMV-seropositive. The sequencing input was PBMCs.

The DNA sequence is as follows: TGTGCCAGCAGTTCGGGACAGGGGATCCAGCCCCAGCATTTT. It is translated as CASSSGQGIQPQHF. The chain is encoded by TRBV5-4 joined to TRBJ1-5; TRBD1 matches 10 bases in the middle. The CDR3 has 14 amino acids, counting the end cysteine and phenylalanine. The kept DNA is CDR3 alone, 42 bases in frame from the first base. The germline V gene (reference sequence) sets CDR1 to SGHNT and CDR2 to YYREEE. Trimming accounts for 5 bases at V and 7 bases at J, while the number of junction bases matched to no gene is 6.